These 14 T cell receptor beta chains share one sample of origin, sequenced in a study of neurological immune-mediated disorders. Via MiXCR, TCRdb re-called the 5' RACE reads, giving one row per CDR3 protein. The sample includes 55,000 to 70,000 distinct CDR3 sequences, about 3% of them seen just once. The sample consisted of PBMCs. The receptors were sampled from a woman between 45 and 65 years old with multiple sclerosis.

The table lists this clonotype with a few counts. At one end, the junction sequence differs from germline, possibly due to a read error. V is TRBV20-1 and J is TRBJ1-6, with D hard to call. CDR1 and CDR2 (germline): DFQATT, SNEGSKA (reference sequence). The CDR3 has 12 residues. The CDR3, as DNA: TGCAGTGCTAAACGACCTAATTCAACCCTCAACTTT. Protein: CSAKRPNSTLNF.

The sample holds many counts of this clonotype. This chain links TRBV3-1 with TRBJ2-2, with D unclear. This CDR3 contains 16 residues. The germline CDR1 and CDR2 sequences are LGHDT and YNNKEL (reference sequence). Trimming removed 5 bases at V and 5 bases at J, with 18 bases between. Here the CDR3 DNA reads TGTGCCAGCAGCGCACGGAATCTCTTCATGACCGGGGAGCTGTTTTTT. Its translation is CASSARNLFMTGELFF.

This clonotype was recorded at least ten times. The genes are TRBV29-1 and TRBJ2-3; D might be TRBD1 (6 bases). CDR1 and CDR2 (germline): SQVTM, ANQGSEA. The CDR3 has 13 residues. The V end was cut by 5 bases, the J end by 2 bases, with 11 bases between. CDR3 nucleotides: TGCAGCGTTCCAGGGACAAACACAGATACGCAGTATTTT. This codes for CSVPGTNTDTQYF.

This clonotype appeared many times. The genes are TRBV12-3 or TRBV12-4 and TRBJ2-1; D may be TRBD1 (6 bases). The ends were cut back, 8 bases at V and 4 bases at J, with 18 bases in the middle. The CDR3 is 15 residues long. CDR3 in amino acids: CASSPGTPLYNEQFF. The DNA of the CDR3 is TGTGCCAGCTCCCCCGGGACACCACTTTACAATGAGCAGTTCTTC.

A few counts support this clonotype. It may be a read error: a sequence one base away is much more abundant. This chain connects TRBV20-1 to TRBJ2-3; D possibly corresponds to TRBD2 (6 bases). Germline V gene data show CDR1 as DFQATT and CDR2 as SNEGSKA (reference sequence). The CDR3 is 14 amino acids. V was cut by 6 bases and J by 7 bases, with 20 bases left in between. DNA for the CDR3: TGCAGTGCAACGGGGCGGGATTTAGTATATACGCAGTATTTT. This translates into CSATGRDLVYTQYF.

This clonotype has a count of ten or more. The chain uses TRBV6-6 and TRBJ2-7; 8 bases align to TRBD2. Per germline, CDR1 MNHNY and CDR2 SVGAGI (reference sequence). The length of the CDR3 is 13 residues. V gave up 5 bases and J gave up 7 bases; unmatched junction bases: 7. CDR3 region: CASSNVAGREQYF. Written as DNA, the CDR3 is TGTGCCAGCAGTAACGTAGCGGGAAGGGAGCAGTACTTC.

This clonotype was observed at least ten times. CDR3 DNA sequence: TGTGCCAGCAGCCCGGCAGGGAGGTACAGCCACAATGAGCAGTTCTTC. It yields the protein CASSPAGRYSHNEQFF. The genes are TRBV27 and TRBJ2-1; TRBD2 might be the D (6 bases). V gave up 6 bases and J gave up 5 bases, with 20 bases separating them. Per germline, CDR1 MNHEY and CDR2 SMNVEV (reference sequence). The CDR3 covers 16 residues.

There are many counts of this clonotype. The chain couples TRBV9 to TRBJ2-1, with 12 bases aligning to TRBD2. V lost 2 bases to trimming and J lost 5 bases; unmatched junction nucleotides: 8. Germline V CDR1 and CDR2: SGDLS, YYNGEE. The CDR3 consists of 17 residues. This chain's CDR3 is CASSVLAGGPGDNEQFF. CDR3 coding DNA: TGTGCCAGCAGCGTTCTAGCGGGAGGGCCCGGGGACAATGAGCAGTTCTTC. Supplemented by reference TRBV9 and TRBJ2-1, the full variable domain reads DSGVTQTPKHLITATGQRVTLRCSPRSGDLSVYWYQQSLDQGLQFLIQYYNGEERAKGNILERFSAQQFPDLHSELNLSSLELGDSALYFCASSVLAGGPGDNEQFFGPGTRLTVL.

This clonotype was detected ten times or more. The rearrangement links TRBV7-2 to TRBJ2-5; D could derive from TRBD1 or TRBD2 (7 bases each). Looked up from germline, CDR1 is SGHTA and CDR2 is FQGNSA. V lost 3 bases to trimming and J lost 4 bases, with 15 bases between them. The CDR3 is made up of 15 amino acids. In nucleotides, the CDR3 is TGTGCCAGCAGCTTCCAGGGGGGGAGGGGAGAGACCCAGTACTTC. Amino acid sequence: CASSFQGGRGETQYF.

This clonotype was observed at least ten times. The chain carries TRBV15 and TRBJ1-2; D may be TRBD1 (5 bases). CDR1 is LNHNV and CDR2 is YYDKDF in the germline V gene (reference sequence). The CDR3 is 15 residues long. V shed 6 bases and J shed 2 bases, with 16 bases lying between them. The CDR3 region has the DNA TGTGCCACCAGTCCCGGGACGGTGCTGAACTATGGCTACACCTTC. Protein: CATSPGTVLNYGYTF.

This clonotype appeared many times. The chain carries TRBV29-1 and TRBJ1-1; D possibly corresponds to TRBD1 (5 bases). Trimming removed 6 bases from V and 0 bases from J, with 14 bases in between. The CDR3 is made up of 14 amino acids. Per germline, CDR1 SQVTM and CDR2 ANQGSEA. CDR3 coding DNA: TGCAGCGTATACGGGGGGAACCTGAACACTGAAGCTTTCTTT. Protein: CSVYGGNLNTEAFF.

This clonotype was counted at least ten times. Here the CDR3 DNA reads TGCAGTCTGCCGAGAGAAGCTTTCTTT. This encodes CSLPREAFF. V is TRBV20-1 and J is TRBJ1-1; unclear D gene. The CDR3 totals 9 residues. Per germline, CDR1 DFQATT and CDR2 SNEGSKA (reference sequence). Trimming shortened V by 8 bases and J by 8 bases, and 9 bases separated the two germline ends.

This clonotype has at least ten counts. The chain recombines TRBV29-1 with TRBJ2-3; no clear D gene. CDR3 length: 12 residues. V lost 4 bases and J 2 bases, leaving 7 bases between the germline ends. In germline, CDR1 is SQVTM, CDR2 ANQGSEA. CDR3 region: CSVGGYTDTQYF. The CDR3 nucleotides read TGCAGCGTTGGCGGATACACAGATACGCAGTATTTT.

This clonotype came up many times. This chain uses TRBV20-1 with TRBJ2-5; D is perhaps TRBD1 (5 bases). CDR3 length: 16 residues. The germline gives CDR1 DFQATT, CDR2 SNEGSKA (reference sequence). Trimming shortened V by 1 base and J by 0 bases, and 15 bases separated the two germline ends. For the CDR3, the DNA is TGCAGTGCTAGAGGCAGGGTCTCCTGGTACCAAGAGACCCAGTACTTC. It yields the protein CSARGRVSWYQETQYF.